These 13 T cell receptor beta chains came from one sample sequenced in a study of blood T cell repertoires in COVID-19. Sequencing was performed with immunoSEQ multiplex PCR; in TCRdb, only in-frame clones are kept and a portion is missing. The table shows about 300,000 clones, with approximately 85% occurring only once. The sample was PBMCs or T cells enriched from blood (not recorded which). The source is a man in his thirties or forties who had recovered from COVID-19.

V and J are TRBV6-5 and TRBJ2-3, with D perhaps TRBD2 (6 bases). V was pared by 8 bases and J by 2 bases, with 14 bases between. Germline lookup yields CDR1 MNHEY and CDR2 SVGAGI. This CDR3 region has 14 residues. CDR3 DNA: TGTGCCAGCGTAATGGGGGGTAACACAGATACGCAGTATTTT. Translating gives CASVMGGNTDTQYF.

This chain links TRBV20-1 with TRBJ2-5; D ambiguous. Germline V lookup: CDR1 DFQATT, CDR2 SNEGSKA (reference sequence). The V end was cut by 3 bases, the J end by 2 bases, with 10 bases between. CDR3 length: 13 amino acids. The chain's CDR3 is CSASSTTQETQYF. CDR3 nucleotides: TGCAGTGCTAGTTCTACCACTCAAGAGACCCAGTACTTC.

The genes are TRBV27 and TRBJ2-3; 10 bases are a match to TRBD1. The germline V gene encodes CDR1 MNHEY and CDR2 SMNVEV (reference sequence). V trimming: 2 bases; J trimming: 4 bases; junction bases outside the gene matches: 6. The CDR3 is made up of 16 amino acids. The CDR3, as DNA: TGTGCCAGCAGTTTAATCGGACAGGGGGTTTCAGATACGCAGTATTTT. Protein product: CASSLIGQGVSDTQYF.

The gene calls are TRBV28 and TRBJ1-2; TRBD1 matches at 10 bases. This CDR3 spans 15 amino acids. Germline loops: CDR1 MDHEN, CDR2 SYDVKM. Trimming took 5 bases from V and 3 from J; bases not matched to a gene: 6. The CDR3 protein is CASSAPTGGDYGYTF. The CDR3 region has the DNA TGTGCCAGCAGTGCTCCGACAGGGGGCGACTATGGCTACACCTTC.

This clone was seen only a few times. This chain links TRBV7-3 with TRBJ2-3; 8 bases match TRBD2. Germline V gene lookup returns CDR1 SGHTA and CDR2 FQGTGA. V lost 8 bases and J lost 4; bases outside the gene matches: 17. The CDR3 loop spans 17 amino acids. In DNA, the CDR3 is TGTGCCAGCGGGTTTCTCACAGCGGGGGTATCGGCAGATACGCAGTATTTT. It translates to CASGFLTAGVSADTQYF.

The rearrangement links TRBV18 to TRBJ1-1; 9 nucleotides match TRBD1. After removal of 7 bases from V and 6 bases from J, the junction contained 9 bases not matched to a gene. Per germline, CDR1 KGHSH and CDR2 LQKENI. This CDR3 contains 14 residues. In DNA, the CDR3 is TGTGCCAGCTTTCGACAGGGGGGGGAGGCTGAAGCTTTCTTT. Encoded protein: CASFRQGGEAEAFF.

This sequence joins TRBV5-4 and TRBJ2-7; tentative D call: TRBD1 (6 bases). The CDR3 length is 14 residues. The germline V gene encodes CDR1 SGHNT and CDR2 YYREEE (reference sequence). The V end was cut by 9 bases, the J end by 4 bases, with 20 bases between. CDR3 coding DNA: TGTGCCACGACTAACTGGGGGCGCCGGTACGAGCAGTACTTC. Protein product: CATTNWGRRYEQYF.

This clone came up once. The genes are TRBV21-1 and TRBJ1-1. TRBV21-1 is a known pseudogene. The length of the CDR3 is 16 residues. The CDR3 bases are TGTGCCAGCAGCAAAAAGGCCCGGCGGCCGAACACTGAAGCTTTCTTT. Its protein is CASSKKARRPNTEAFF.

The chain carries TRBV6-5 and TRBJ1-1; 7 positions match TRBD1. The germline V gene encodes CDR1 MNHEY and CDR2 SVGAGI. V gave up 6 bases and J gave up 4 bases; unmatched junction bases: 8. The CDR3 extends over 14 amino acids. The CDR3 reads CASSYDRVSTEAFF. Here the CDR3 DNA reads TGTGCCAGCAGCTATGACAGGGTAAGCACTGAAGCTTTCTTT.

The CDR3 sequence: CASSQITGTGSYNEQFF. In DNA, the CDR3 is TGCGCCAGCAGCCAAATAACCGGGACAGGCTCCTACAATGAGCAGTTCTTC. This rearrangement joins TRBV4-1 to TRBJ2-1; 8 bases map to TRBD1. This CDR3 contains 17 residues. J lost 0 bases, V lost 2 bases, and 6 bases had no gene match. Looked up from germline, CDR1 is MGHRA and CDR2 is YSYEKL.

The J gene is TRBJ1-6, the V gene TRBV30, with D tentatively TRBD1 (6 bases). Deletions cut 0 bases from V and 10 bases from J, with 10 bases between. From germline, CDR1 is GTSNPN and CDR2 SVGIG (reference sequence). CDR3 length equals 13 residues. As DNA, the CDR3 is TGTGCCTGGAGTGTAAGTGACAGGTCACCCCTCCACTTT. It encodes CAWSVSDRSPLHF.

The chain recombines TRBV4-3 with TRBJ1-2, with unresolved D. The CDR3 loop spans 15 amino acids. Per germline, CDR1 LGHNA and CDR2 YSLEER. Trimming shortened V by 0 bases and J by 3 bases, and 11 bases separated the two germline ends. CDR3 residues: CASSQDLAPYYGYTF. CDR3 nucleotides: TGCGCCAGCAGCCAAGATCTGGCACCATACTATGGCTACACCTTC.

The chain uses TRBV25-1 and TRBJ1-1; D is undetermined. CDR3 length: 14 residues. V lost 3 bases and J lost 6, with 14 bases in between. Germline V gene data show CDR1 as MGHDK and CDR2 as SYGVNS. The CDR3 loop reads CASSEAGQFAEAFF. DNA for the CDR3: TGTGCCAGCAGTGAGGCGGGCCAGTTCGCTGAAGCTTTCTTT.